Reported below is one T cell receptor (beta chain). Its target is not known. The sample comes from a study of cytomegalovirus exposure and HLA in healthy donors. Overall study results and limits: TCR beta sequences reportedly predicted most subjects' HLA-A and HLA-B alleles accurately. With later analysis, a missense DCLRE1C variant became linked to TCR beta V- and J-gene trimming.

PCR involved 60 Vbeta and 13 Jbeta primers. Clones were read by immunoSEQ multiplex PCR, and TCRdb kept only the in-frame ones, dropping some. In total, the table holds over 150,000 clones. This TCR derives from a boy aged 10-17 years in good health and CMV-seronegative. Sequenced material: PBMCs.

This chain's CDR3 is CASSDQIQGNTEAFF. DNA for the CDR3: TGTGCCAGCAGCGACCAGATACAGGGGAACACTGAAGCTTTCTTT. The chain is built from TRBV14 and TRBJ1-1; D is perhaps TRBD1 (6 bases). In germline, CDR1 is SGHDN, CDR2 FVKESK. The V end was cut by 5 bases, the J end by 1 base, with 14 bases between. The CDR3 loop spans 15 amino acids.